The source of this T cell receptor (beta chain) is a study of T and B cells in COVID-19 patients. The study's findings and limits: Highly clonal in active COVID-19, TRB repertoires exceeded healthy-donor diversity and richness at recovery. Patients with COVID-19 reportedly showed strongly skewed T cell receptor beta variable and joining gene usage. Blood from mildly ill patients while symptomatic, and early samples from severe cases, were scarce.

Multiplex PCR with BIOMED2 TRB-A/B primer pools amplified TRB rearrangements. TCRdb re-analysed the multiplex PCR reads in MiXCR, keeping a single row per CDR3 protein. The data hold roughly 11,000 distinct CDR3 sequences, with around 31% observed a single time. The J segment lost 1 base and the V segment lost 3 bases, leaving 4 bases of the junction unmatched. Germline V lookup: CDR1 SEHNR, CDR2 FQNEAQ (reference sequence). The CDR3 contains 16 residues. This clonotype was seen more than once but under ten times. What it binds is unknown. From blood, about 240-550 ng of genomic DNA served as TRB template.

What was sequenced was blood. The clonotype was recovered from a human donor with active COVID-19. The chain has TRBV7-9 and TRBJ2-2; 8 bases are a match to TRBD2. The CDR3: CASSFSTSGNTGELFF. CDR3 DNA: TGTGCCAGCAGCTTTTCCACTAGCGGGAACACCGGGGAGCTGTTTTTT.